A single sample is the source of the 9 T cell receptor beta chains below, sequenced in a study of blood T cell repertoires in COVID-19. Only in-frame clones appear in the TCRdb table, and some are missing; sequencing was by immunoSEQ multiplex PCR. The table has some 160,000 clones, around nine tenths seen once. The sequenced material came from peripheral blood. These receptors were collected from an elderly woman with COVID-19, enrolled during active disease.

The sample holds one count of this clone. The CDR3 region is CASSRLLADTNEQFF. CDR3 coding DNA: TGTGCCAGCAGCCGACTACTAGCGGATACTAATGAGCAGTTCTTC. The chain couples TRBV7-6 to TRBJ2-1, with TRBD2 matching over 8 bases. V lost 5 bases, J lost 7 bases, and 10 bases stayed unmatched. The CDR3 length is 15 residues. CDR1 SGHVS and CDR2 FNYEAQ come from the germline V gene.

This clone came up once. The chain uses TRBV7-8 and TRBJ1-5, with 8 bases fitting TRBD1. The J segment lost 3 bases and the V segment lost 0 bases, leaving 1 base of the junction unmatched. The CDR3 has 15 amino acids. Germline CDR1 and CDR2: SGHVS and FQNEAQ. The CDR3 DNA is TGTGCCAGCAGCTTAGCGACAGGGGTCAATCAGCCCCAGCATTTT. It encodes CASSLATGVNQPQHF. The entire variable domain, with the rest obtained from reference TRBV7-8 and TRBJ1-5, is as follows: GAGVSQSPRYKVAKRGQDVALRCDPISGHVSLFWYQQALGQGPEFLTYFQNEAQLDKSGLPSDRFFAERPEGSVSTLKIQRTQQEDSAVYLCASSLATGVNQPQHFGDGTRLSIL.

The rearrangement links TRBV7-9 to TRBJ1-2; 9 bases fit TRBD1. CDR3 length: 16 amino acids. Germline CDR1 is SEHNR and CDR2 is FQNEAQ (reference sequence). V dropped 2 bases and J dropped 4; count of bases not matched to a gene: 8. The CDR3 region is CASSLTLGQGSYGYTF. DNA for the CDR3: TGTGCCAGCAGCTTAACACTTGGACAGGGGAGCTATGGCTACACCTTC.

The CDR3 sequence: CASREGQGGRYGYTF. CDR3 bases: TGTGCAAGTAGGGAGGGACAGGGCGGACGATATGGCTACACCTTC. The chain joins TRBV6-5 to TRBJ1-2; 9 nucleotides agree with TRBD1. This CDR3 is built from 15 residues. From germline, CDR1 is MNHEY and CDR2 SVGAGI.

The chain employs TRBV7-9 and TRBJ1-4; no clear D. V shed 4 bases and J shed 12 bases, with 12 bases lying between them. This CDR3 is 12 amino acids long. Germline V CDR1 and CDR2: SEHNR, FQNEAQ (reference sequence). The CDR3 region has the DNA TGTGCCAGCAGCTGGTCGGGCGGGGAACTGTTTTTT. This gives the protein CASSWSGGELFF.

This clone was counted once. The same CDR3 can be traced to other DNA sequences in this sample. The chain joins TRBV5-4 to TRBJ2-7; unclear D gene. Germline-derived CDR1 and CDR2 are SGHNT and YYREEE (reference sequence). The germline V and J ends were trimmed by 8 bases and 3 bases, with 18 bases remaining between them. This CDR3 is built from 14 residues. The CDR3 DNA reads TGTGCCAGTAGCCCTCCCGGGTCAGTCTACGAGCAGTACTTC. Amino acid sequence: CASSPPGSVYEQYF.

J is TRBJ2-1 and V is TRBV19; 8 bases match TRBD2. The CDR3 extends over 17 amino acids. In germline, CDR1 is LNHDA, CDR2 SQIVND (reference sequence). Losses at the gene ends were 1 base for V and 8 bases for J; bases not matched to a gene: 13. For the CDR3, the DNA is TGTGCCAGTAGTATAGGGGGACTAGTGGGTCTACCGGATGAGCAGTTCTTC. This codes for CASSIGGLVGLPDEQFF. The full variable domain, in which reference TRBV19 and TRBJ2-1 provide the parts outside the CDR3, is DGGITQSPKYLFRKEGQNVTLSCEQNLNHDAMYWYRQDPGQGLRLIYYSQIVNDFQKGDIAEGYSVSREKKESFPLTVTSAQKNPTAFYLCASSIGGLVGLPDEQFFGPGTRLTVL.

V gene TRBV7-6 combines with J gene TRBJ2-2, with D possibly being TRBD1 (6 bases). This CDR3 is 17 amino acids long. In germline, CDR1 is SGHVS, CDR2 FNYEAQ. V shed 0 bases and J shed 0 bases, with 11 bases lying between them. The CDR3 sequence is CASSLAQAGANTGELFF. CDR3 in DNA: TGTGCCAGCAGCTTAGCGCAGGCAGGGGCGAACACCGGGGAGCTGTTTTTT.

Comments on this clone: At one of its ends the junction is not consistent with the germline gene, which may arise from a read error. The CDR3 sequence: CARSCDRLKVGARSF. In DNA form, the CDR3 reads TGTGCCAGAAGCTGTGACAGGCTCAAGGTCGGGGCTAGGTCCTTC. The V gene is TRBV5-3, the J gene TRBJ1-2, with D perhaps matching TRBD1 (6 bases). TRBV5-3 qualifies as an ORF whose function is uncertain. This CDR3 contains 15 residues.